The T cell receptor (beta chain) under discussion was sequenced for a study of T cells in Graves' hyperthyroidism and ophthalmopathy. The CDR3 is 17 residues long. Trimming stripped 6 bases from V and 0 bases from J, with 18 bases between. Germline loops: CDR1 SNHLY, CDR2 FYNNEI. Hyperthyroidism, newly diagnosed and lasting under 2 months, affected patients aged 18 to 65. Not enrolled were patients with uncontrolled infection, other autoimmune disease, pregnancy or lactation. Diagnostic assessment was based on clinical symptoms, serum thyroxine and TRAb, thyroid ultrasound and orbital computed tomography. Whole-study findings and limits: The model made its ophthalmopathy prediction, and onset followed a median 6.5 months later.

In the case of this clonotype: No antigen is known for it.

RNA transcripts served as the template for amplifying TCR beta CDR3 regions. The TCR CDR3 was amplified in a first-round RT-PCR using the HTBI primer set. Each CDR3 protein gets one entry after TCRdb re-called the multiplex PCR reads with MiXCR. The data show just over 550,000 distinct CDR3 sequences, with 46% seen just once and 6.5% to 9% held by the top ten. This receptor was obtained from a woman under 30 with Graves' hyperthyroidism. V gene TRBV2 combines with J gene TRBJ1-5, with D possibly TRBD1 on 5 matching bases. The specimen sequenced was peripheral blood or thyroid tissue (not recorded which). This CDR3 reads CASSYGQGRYSNQPQHF. CDR3 DNA: TGTGCCAGCAGCTACGGGCAGGGCCGCTATAGCAATCAGCCCCAGCATTTT.